This T cell receptor beta chain was identified in a study of cytotoxic CD8 clonotypes in ibrutinib-treated CLL. Study-wide background: Among patients, around 25 responded partially and 2 completely; 14 then stayed remitted and around 12 progressed after median approximately 70 months.

The table came from immunoSEQ multiplex PCR; TCRdb's copy has only in-frame clones and leaves some out. The sample shows around 150,000 clones, around 82% of them seen only once. V lost 0 bases, J lost 5 bases, and 8 bases lay in between. The CDR3 length is 13 residues. Germline assignment: CDR1 SGHDT and CDR2 YYEEEE. This clone was seen a handful of times. This sequence was found in a human donor with chronic lymphocytic leukemia. The chain carries TRBV5-6 and TRBJ1-1; D is unclear. Sequenced material: PBMCs, taken after 36 months of ibrutinib treatment. DNA for the CDR3: TGTGCCAGCAGCTTGGTGGTTGGAACTGAAGCTTTCTTT. It codes for CASSLVVGTEAFF.